The text below deals with one T cell receptor (beta chain). As yet, its antigen is unknown. The ends were cut back, 1 base at V and 4 bases at J, with 17 bases in the middle. CDR1 and CDR2 (germline): LGHDT, YNNKEL (reference sequence). The CDR3 totals 18 residues. This sample was taken from a study of T-cell memory formation after mild COVID-19. Turning to the study itself: There were largely donor-specific TCR clusters.

The 5'RACE method, run with constant-segment primers, produced TCR alpha and TCR beta cDNA libraries (carrying sample barcodes and UMIs). Via MiXCR, TCRdb re-called the 5' RACE reads, giving one row per CDR3 protein. Of approximately 89,000 distinct CDR3 sequences detected, about 13% appear once; the ten largest clones hold less than 45%. Study outcomes and limitations: Pre-infection memory contained some responding clones, which suggested that cross-reactive memory had joined. The main location of contracting CD4+ clones was CM and EM, and that of contracting CD8+ clones was EMRA.

The sequence came from a man younger than 35 who had mild COVID-19 (a few samples of this study predate the infection). Cell type and time point are not known. Sequenced: PBMCs or a T cell subset sorted from them (not recorded which). The chain uses TRBV3-1 and TRBJ2-6, with D possibly matching TRBD1 (5 bases). The CDR3 DNA follows: TGTGCCAGCAGCCAAGTGGCCAGGGATCTGAAAGGGGCCAACGTCCTGACTTTC. Translated, it gives CASSQVARDLKGANVLTF.